The 22 T cell receptor beta chains below all came from one sample that was sequenced in a study of T cells and Merkel cell carcinoma outcomes. Here immunoSEQ multiplex PCR was the method, and the copy in TCRdb shows in-frame clones only, minus some. The table lists over 5,500 clones, about 90% of them singletons. Material: tumor tissue from Merkel cell carcinoma. The receptor source for this set is a human donor with Merkel cell carcinoma.

This clone was counted a single time. The genes are TRBV19 and TRBJ1-2; D not resolved. This CDR3 spans 13 amino acids. Germline CDR1 reads LNHDA; CDR2 reads SQIVND (reference sequence). With 3 bases removed from V and 10 bases from J, the gap between germline ends came to 15 bases. CDR3 nucleotide sequence: TGTGCCAGTAGTATCGAAGGTCTTGGATCCTACACCTTC. Protein product: CASSIEGLGSYTF. Drawing the rest from reference TRBV19 and TRBJ1-2, the complete variable domain is DGGITQSPKYLFRKEGQNVTLSCEQNLNHDAMYWYRQDPGQGLRLIYYSQIVNDFQKGDIAEGYSVSREKKESFPLTVTSAQKNPTAFYLCASSIEGLGSYTFGSGTRLTVV.

The chain combines TRBV5-1 with TRBJ1-2; D might be TRBD1 (6 bases). The germline V and J ends were trimmed by 4 bases and 5 bases, with 12 bases remaining between them. From germline, CDR1 is SGHRS and CDR2 YFSETQ. The CDR3 consists of 13 residues. Here the CDR3 DNA reads TGCGCCAGCAGCCCAGGACAGCTTTATGGCTACACCTTC. Translation gives CASSPGQLYGYTF.

J is TRBJ1-1 and V is TRBV11-2; D is unclear. Germline CDR1 SGHAT, CDR2 FQNNGV. The CDR3 has 13 amino acids. Trimming left V 5 bases short and J 5 bases short, with 12 bases between. Here the CDR3 reads CASSPPGGTEAFF. Here the CDR3 DNA reads TGTGCCAGCAGCCCCCCAGGAGGAACTGAAGCTTTCTTT.

The J gene is TRBJ2-3, the V gene TRBV29-1; TRBD1 or TRBD2 may be the D gene (5 bases each). CDR1 and CDR2 from the germline V gene are SQVTM and ANQGSEA. CDR3 length: 12 amino acids. Deletions cut 4 bases from V and 2 bases from J, with 7 bases between. The CDR3 sequence is CSVVGTTDTQYF. In DNA form, the CDR3 reads TGCAGCGTTGTCGGGACCACAGATACGCAGTATTTT.

The V and J genes are TRBV4-1 and TRBJ2-7; D possibly uses TRBD1 or TRBD2 (5 bases each). Germline-derived CDR1 and CDR2 are MGHRA and YSYEKL. The CDR3 is made up of 15 amino acids. V gave up 3 bases and J gave up 3 bases, with 15 bases separating them. The CDR3 loop reads CASSQPPGLNYEQYF. CDR3 DNA sequence: TGCGCCAGCAGCCAGCCCCCGGGGCTAAACTACGAGCAGTACTTC.

The CDR3: CASHKGRDTEAFF. CDR3 coding DNA: TGTGCCAGCCATAAAGGGAGGGACACTGAAGCTTTCTTT. The rearrangement joins TRBV5-4 to TRBJ1-1; unclear D gene. Germline loops: CDR1 SGHNT, CDR2 YYREEE (reference sequence). The CDR3 consists of 13 residues. V lost 7 bases, J lost 3 bases, and 13 bases lay in between.

The gene calls are TRBV2 and TRBJ1-1; D gene uncertain. The germline gives CDR1 SNHLY, CDR2 FYNNEI. The CDR3 has 14 amino acids. The V end was cut by 4 bases, the J end by 3 bases, with 12 bases between. The CDR3 spells CASSGVSRDTEAFF. CDR3 in DNA: TGTGCCAGCAGTGGGGTCTCTAGGGACACTGAAGCTTTCTTT.

The genes are TRBV30 and TRBJ1-4, with D possibly being TRBD1 (6 bases). In germline, CDR1 is GTSNPN, CDR2 SVGIG (reference sequence). The CDR3 consists of 14 residues. CDR3 sequence reads: CAHRQAPGSEKLFF. CDR3 DNA sequence: TGTGCTCACCGACAGGCTCCCGGAAGCGAAAAACTGTTTTTT. The full variable domain, rest sourced from reference TRBV30 and TRBJ1-4, is SQTIHQWPATLVQPVGSPLSLECTVEGTSNPNLYWYRQAAGRGLQLLFYSVGIGQISSEVPQNLSASRPQDRQFILSSKKLLLSDSGFYLCAHRQAPGSEKLFFGSGTQLSVL.

The J gene is TRBJ1-1, the V gene TRBV5-1, with a weak D call TRBD1 (6 bases). Germline V gene sequence: CDR1 SGHRS, CDR2 YFSETQ. The CDR3 sequence is 16 residues long. Trimming pared 1 base from V and 1 base from J, leaving 14 bases between. This CDR3 is CASSLRAGQPNTEAFF. The CDR3 DNA reads as TGCGCCAGCAGCTTGCGAGCTGGACAGCCGAACACTGAAGCTTTCTTT.

The chain is built from TRBV7-9 and TRBJ2-2; D remains ambiguous. Germline CDR1 SEHNR, CDR2 FQNEAQ (reference sequence). The ends were cut back, 4 bases at V and 5 bases at J, with 14 bases in the middle. This CDR3 has 15 amino acids. The CDR3: CASSSPDPLTGELFF. The CDR3 DNA follows: TGTGCCAGCAGCTCTCCTGATCCCCTTACCGGGGAGCTGTTTTTT.

J is TRBJ2-2 and V is TRBV5-8; D call uncertain. Germline CDR1 and CDR2: SGHTS and YDEGEE. V was trimmed by 2 bases and J by 0 bases, leaving 14 bases between them. The CDR3 runs to 17 residues. CDR3 sequence (DNA): TGTGCCAGCAGCTTTGAAACAGACGCCTCGAACACCGGGGAGCTGTTTTTT. Translation gives CASSFETDASNTGELFF.

This chain uses TRBV18 with TRBJ2-7; maybe TRBD2 (6 bases). V gave up 2 bases and J gave up 5 bases, with 13 bases separating them. The CDR3 is 14 residues long. Germline V gives CDR1 KGHSH, CDR2 LQKENI. CDR3 sequence reads: CASSPGGAPNEQYF. The CDR3 DNA reads TGTGCCAGCTCACCAGGCGGGGCTCCTAACGAGCAGTACTTC.

The chain employs TRBV7-2 and TRBJ1-2, with D uncertain. CDR3 length: 12 amino acids. The V and J ends lost 5 bases and 8 bases respectively, with 12 bases between them. Germline CDR1 reads SGHTA; CDR2 reads FQGNSA. The DNA of the CDR3 is TGTGCCAGCAGCCCCCTAGGGAGGGGCTACACCTTC. Translated: CASSPLGRGYTF.

V gene TRBV4-3 combines with J gene TRBJ1-2; no firm D call. This CDR3 comprises 16 residues. The germline CDR1 and CDR2 sequences are LGHNA and YSLEER. Trimming removed 0 bases at V and 4 bases at J, with 15 bases between. DNA of the CDR3: TGCGCCAGCAGCCAAGATCGAACAGATCGGCGCTATGGCTACACCTTC. The encoded protein is CASSQDRTDRRYGYTF.

The chain employs TRBV2 and TRBJ2-3; either TRBD1 or TRBD2 may fit D (5 bases each). The CDR3 extends over 15 amino acids. Trimming removed 0 bases from V and 0 bases from J, with 7 bases in between. Germline values: CDR1 SNHLY, CDR2 FYNNEI. Here the CDR3 DNA reads TGTGCCAGCAGTGAAGCGGGGGTAAGCACAGATACGCAGTATTTT. Translation gives CASSEAGVSTDTQYF.

The chain is built from TRBV11-3 and TRBJ2-1; D unclear. V shed 0 bases and J shed 2 bases, with 5 bases lying between them. Germline V gene data show CDR1 as SGHNT and CDR2 as YENEEA. There are 14 residues in the CDR3. The CDR3 sequence: CASSLEGTYNEQFF. The CDR3, as DNA: TGTGCCAGCAGCTTAGAGGGGACCTACAATGAGCAGTTCTTC. The full variable domain, with the rest looked up from reference TRBV11-3 and TRBJ2-1, is EAGVVQSPRYKIIEKKQPVAFWCNPISGHNTLYWYLQNLGQGPELLIRYENEEAVDDSQLPKDRFSAERLKGVDSTLKIQPAELGDSAVYLCASSLEGTYNEQFFGPGTRLTVL.

This clone has only one observation. This chain joins TRBV7-8 and TRBJ1-2, with D uncertain. Trimming pared 5 bases from V and 2 bases from J, leaving 15 bases between. The germline V gene encodes CDR1 SGHVS and CDR2 FQNEAQ. CDR3 size: 15 residues. CDR3 sequence reads: CASSPTRLPNYGYTF. The DNA of the CDR3 is TGTGCCAGCAGCCCGACCCGGTTGCCAAACTATGGCTACACCTTC.

The chain links TRBV5-1 to TRBJ1-1, with TRBD1 matching over 7 bases. This CDR3 spans 16 amino acids. J gave up 1 base and V 5 bases, and 11 bases lay outside the gene matches. CDR1 is SGHRS and CDR2 is YFSETQ in the germline V gene. CDR3 in DNA: TGCGCCAGCAGATCCGGGACAGCGGACTCGAACACTGAAGCTTTCTTT. This codes for CASRSGTADSNTEAFF.

This chain uses TRBV6-6 with TRBJ2-7; either TRBD1 or TRBD2 may supply D (5 bases each). Germline V lookup: CDR1 MNHNY, CDR2 SVGAGI (reference sequence). Trimming left V 7 bases short and J 5 bases short, with 12 bases between. The CDR3 sequence is 12 residues long. CDR3 residues: CASKGDGNEQYV. The CDR3 DNA follows: TGTGCCAGCAAAGGGGACGGCAACGAGCAGTACGTC.

The chain combines TRBV9 with TRBJ1-2; D unresolved. This CDR3 is 12 amino acids long. Germline V gene lookup returns CDR1 SGDLS and CDR2 YYNGEE. Trimming pared 0 bases from V and 8 bases from J, leaving 8 bases between. CDR3 coding DNA: TGTGCCAGCAGCGTAGAGTTCGGGGGCTACACCTTC. Amino acid sequence: CASSVEFGGYTF.

The genes are TRBV27 and TRBJ2-7; maybe TRBD1 (5 bases). The ends were cut back, 9 bases at V and 2 bases at J, with 14 bases in the middle. This CDR3 is built from 13 residues. Germline V gene lookup returns CDR1 MNHEY and CDR2 SMNVEV (reference sequence). The CDR3 is CASGHLDTYEQYF. As DNA, the CDR3 is TGTGCCAGTGGACACCTTGACACCTACGAGCAGTACTTC.

J is TRBJ1-1 and V is TRBV29-1; perhaps TRBD1 as D (6 bases). The V end was cut by 4 bases, the J end by 4 bases, with 16 bases between. This CDR3 spans 14 amino acids. Germline assignment: CDR1 SQVTM and CDR2 ANQGSEA. The CDR3 region is CSVGAGGAGTEAFF. The CDR3 nucleotides are TGCAGCGTTGGGGCTGGGGGGGCTGGCACTGAAGCTTTCTTT.